The 32 T cell receptor beta chains below come from one sample, sequenced in a study of beta chain features in type 1 diabetes. The entirety of the isolated RNA underwent reverse transcription, so expressed TCRB transcripts were sequenced. The table came from immunoSEQ multiplex PCR; TCRdb's copy has only in-frame clones and leaves some out. This table has approximately 380,000 clones, more than 13% appearing once. Sample: naive CD4+ T cells from blood. The receptors here all came from a woman aged 18-30 years in good health.

V usage is TRBV19 and J usage is TRBJ2-4; TRBD1 agrees at 8 bases. The length of the CDR3 is 16 residues. V lost 3 bases to trimming and J lost 3 bases; unmatched junction nucleotides: 7. Per the germline V gene, CDR1 is LNHDA and CDR2 is SQIVND (reference sequence). CDR3 sequence reads: CASSIPGGLDKNIQYF. As DNA, the CDR3 is TGTGCCAGTAGTATCCCAGGGGGCCTGGACAAAAACATTCAGTACTTC.

The chain has TRBV29-1 and TRBJ1-1; no clear D. The germline gives CDR1 SQVTM, CDR2 ANQGSEA. This CDR3 contains 13 residues. V was clipped by 0 bases and J by 1 base, with 6 bases between them. Here the CDR3 DNA reads TGCAGCGTTGAAGAAACCGGGAACACTGAAGCTTTCTTT. Residues: CSVEETGNTEAFF. The variable domain in full, with the rest retrieved from reference TRBV29-1 and TRBJ1-1, is SAVISQKPSRDICQRGTSLTIQCQVDSQVTMMFWYRQQPGQSLTLIATANQGSEATYESGFVIDKFPISRPNLTFSTLTVSNMSPEDSSIYLCSVEETGNTEAFFGQGTRLTVV.

Only a few counts were recorded for this clone. As DNA, the CDR3 is TGTGCCTGGAGGGACAGCTCCTACGAGCAGTACTTC. It translates to CAWRDSSYEQYF. V and J are TRBV30 and TRBJ2-7; TRBD1 is a possible D gene (6 bases). This CDR3 has 12 amino acids. The germline V gene encodes CDR1 GTSNPN and CDR2 SVGIG (reference sequence). V was trimmed by 3 bases and J by 0 bases, leaving 6 bases between them.

This clone has a handful of counts. The genes are TRBV4-2 and TRBJ2-7; possible D gene TRBD2, 6 bases. The CDR3 spans 15 residues. Trimming took off 0 bases at V and 2 bases at J, with 11 bases between the two ends. Germline CDR1 reads LGHNA; CDR2 reads YNFKEQ. The CDR3 DNA sequence: TGTGCCAGCAGCCAAGAGGCTAGCGCGACCTACGAGCAGTACTTC. Residues: CASSQEASATYEQYF.

This chain links TRBV7-9 with TRBJ2-1; perhaps TRBD1 as D (6 bases). Germline V CDR1 and CDR2: SEHNR, FQNEAQ (reference sequence). The CDR3 loop spans 15 amino acids. V was trimmed by 7 bases and J by 6 bases, leaving 19 bases between them. As DNA, the CDR3 is TGTGCCAGCACCATACAGGGTTCAGTACTCAATGAGCAGTTCTTC. It encodes CASTIQGSVLNEQFF.

In its sample, this clone was seen a few times. The rearrangement links TRBV11-1 to TRBJ2-5; D possibly corresponds to TRBD2 (6 bases). CDR1 is SGHAT and CDR2 is FQDESV in the germline V gene (reference sequence). Trimming took off 5 bases at V and 5 bases at J, with 15 bases between the two ends. CDR3 length: 14 residues. CDR3 nucleotide sequence: TGTGCCAGCAGCCCTGGGGGGTTGATGGAGACCCAGTACTTC. Translation: CASSPGGLMETQYF.

The V and J genes are TRBV11-1 and TRBJ2-5; TRBD1 aligns across 7 bases. CDR1 and CDR2 (germline): SGHAT, FQDESV (reference sequence). J was trimmed by 0 bases and V by 2 bases; bases with no gene match: 9. The CDR3 spans 17 residues. CDR3 bases: TGTGCCAGCAGCTTACCCAGGAACGACAGGGACCAAGAGACCCAGTACTTC. It specifies CASSLPRNDRDQETQYF.

The sample holds a few counts of this clone. V usage is TRBV7-2 and J usage is TRBJ1-2; TRBD1 matches at 7 bases. Germline V gene lookup returns CDR1 SGHTA and CDR2 FQGNSA. V gave up 5 bases and J gave up 5 bases; unmatched junction bases: 8. The length of the CDR3 is 14 residues. CDR3 coding DNA: TGTGCCAGCAGCCGATGGGACAGAAATTATGGCTACACCTTC. Translating gives CASSRWDRNYGYTF. Filled out from reference TRBV7-2 and TRBJ1-2, the complete variable domain reads GAGVSQSPSNKVTEKGKDVELRCDPISGHTALYWYRQSLGQGLEFLIYFQGNSAPDKSGLPSDRFSAERTGGSVSTLTIQRTQQEDSAVYLCASSRWDRNYGYTFGSGTRLTVV.

The table lists this clone with a few counts. The rearrangement uses TRBV11-2 and TRBJ2-3, with TRBD1 as a possible D gene (7 bases). CDR3 size: 15 residues. Germline V gene data show CDR1 as SGHAT and CDR2 as FQNNGV. V lost 4 bases to trimming and J lost 6 bases, with 17 bases between them. Here the CDR3 DNA reads TGTGCCAGCAGCTCCGTCGAGGCAGGGGGGGATACGCAGTATTTT. It encodes CASSSVEAGGDTQYF.

A few counts support this clone. This CDR3 is also generated by other DNA sequences in the sample. The rearrangement links TRBV27 to TRBJ2-3; 8 positions match TRBD2. This CDR3 has 14 amino acids. Germline V gene data show CDR1 as MNHEY and CDR2 as SMNVEV (reference sequence). The V and J ends lost 2 bases and 3 bases, in that order; junction bases with no gene match: 1. CDR3 protein: CASSLAGGTDTQYF. The CDR3 bases are TGTGCCAGCAGTTTAGCGGGAGGAACAGATACGCAGTATTTT.

This clone came up a few times. The gene calls are TRBV15 and TRBJ2-1; 7 bases align to TRBD1. Germline-derived CDR1 and CDR2 are LNHNV and YYDKDF (reference sequence). CDR3 length: 16 amino acids. V lost 4 bases to trimming and J lost 3 bases; unmatched junction nucleotides: 9. The CDR3 DNA reads as TGTGCCACCAGCAAAAGACAGGGTGAGGGCTACAATGAGCAGTTCTTC. It translates to CATSKRQGEGYNEQFF.

This clone was found a few times. The V gene is TRBV14, the J gene TRBJ2-2; the match to TRBD2 covers 10 bases. This CDR3 is 16 amino acids long. Unmatched junction bases numbered 6, after V lost 5 bases and J lost 3 bases. In germline, CDR1 is SGHDN, CDR2 FVKESK. CDR3 in amino acids: CASSATSGLYTGELFF. The CDR3, as DNA: TGTGCCAGCAGCGCGACTAGCGGGTTATACACCGGGGAGCTGTTTTTT.

V and J are TRBV27 and TRBJ2-1; D may be TRBD2 (5 bases). Germline V lookup: CDR1 MNHEY, CDR2 SMNVEV (reference sequence). Trimming stripped 4 bases from V and 2 bases from J, with 9 bases between. This CDR3 contains 14 residues. CDR3 sequence: CASSSSIAYNEQFF. DNA of the CDR3: TGTGCCAGCAGTTCTAGCATTGCCTACAATGAGCAGTTCTTC.

This clone turned up a few times. V gene TRBV14 combines with J gene TRBJ2-5, with 8 bases that match TRBD1. The germline V gene encodes CDR1 SGHDN and CDR2 FVKESK. J gave up 3 bases and V 0 bases, and 12 bases lay outside the gene matches. The CDR3 totals 18 residues. CDR3 in DNA: TGTGCCAGCAGCCAAGATCGGCGGACAGGGATGTTGGAAGAGACCCAGTACTTC. This codes for CASSQDRRTGMLEETQYF.

This clone was detected a few times. The V call is TRBV6-5, the J call TRBJ2-1; 10 bases are shared with TRBD2. J gave up 9 bases and V 6 bases, and 8 bases lay outside the gene matches. The length of the CDR3 is 14 residues. CDR1 MNHEY and CDR2 SVGAGI come from the germline V gene. CDR3 in amino acids: CASRKAGGQGEQFF. The CDR3 coding sequence is TGTGCCAGCAGGAAAGCGGGAGGGCAGGGTGAGCAGTTCTTC.

The V and J genes are TRBV6-6 and TRBJ2-7; D not resolved. Germline V gene data show CDR1 as MNHNY and CDR2 as SVGAGI (reference sequence). V was shortened by 2 bases and J by 0 bases, with 11 bases between the two germline ends. The CDR3 loop spans 15 amino acids. CDR3 amino acids: CASSYLQEGSYEQYF. Written as DNA, the CDR3 is TGTGCCAGCAGTTACCTCCAGGAAGGCTCCTACGAGCAGTACTTC.

The chain has TRBV5-6 and TRBJ2-6; 7 positions match TRBD1. V shed 1 base and J 0 bases; nucleotides not matched to a gene: 7. The CDR3 has 18 amino acids. Germline V lookup: CDR1 SGHDT, CDR2 YYEEEE. This CDR3 is CASSLLGTVLSGANVLTF. For the CDR3, the DNA is TGTGCCAGCAGCTTGTTAGGGACAGTCCTCTCTGGGGCCAACGTCCTGACTTTC.

V gene TRBV7-2 combines with J gene TRBJ2-7; 15 bases match TRBD2. Trimming cost V 5 bases and J 3 bases; bases outside gene matches: 14. The germline CDR1 and CDR2 sequences are SGHTA and FQGNSA. This CDR3 has 19 amino acids. As DNA, the CDR3 is TGTGCCAGCAGCCGCTGGGGGGGACTAGCGGGAGGAAGTAGCTACGAGCAGTACTTC. Its translation: CASSRWGGLAGGSSYEQYF.

Remarks on this clone: Other DNA sequences in this sample translate to the same CDR3. The V call is TRBV28, the J call TRBJ1-5; D is unresolved. Trimming cost V 6 bases and J 5 bases, with 5 bases left between them. The CDR3 consists of 11 residues. Germline assignment: CDR1 MDHEN and CDR2 SYDVKM. CDR3 in amino acids: CASRGDQPQHF. The DNA for the CDR3 is TGTGCCAGCAGGGGAGATCAGCCCCAGCATTTT.

This sequence joins TRBV9 and TRBJ2-5; D is perhaps TRBD2 (6 bases). Germline lookup yields CDR1 SGDLS and CDR2 YYNGEE. This CDR3 has 15 residues. Trimming shortened V by 5 bases and J by 7 bases, and 21 bases separated the two germline ends. The CDR3 bases are TGTGCCAGCAGTTCCCTTTCGGAGGCAGCGGGGACCCAGTACTTC. Its translation is CASSSLSEAAGTQYF.

About this clone itself: Compared with germline, one end of the junction differs, possibly owing to a read error. This chain uses TRBV28 with TRBJ2-7; unclear D gene. CDR1 is MDHEN and CDR2 is SYDVKM in the germline V gene. The CDR3 totals 14 residues. CDR3 region: CASSIWIDSYEQYF. CDR3 nucleotide sequence: TGTGCCAGCAGTATATGGATAGACTCCTACGAGCAGTACTTC. Together with reference TRBV28 and TRBJ2-7, the CDR3 gives the full variable domain: DVKVTQSSRYLVKRTGEKVFLECVQDMDHENMFWYRQDPGLGLRLIYFSYDVKMKEKGDIPEGYSVSREKKERFSLILESASTNQTSMYLCASSIWIDSYEQYFGPGTRLTVT.

This clone was detected a few times. This chain joins TRBV30 and TRBJ2-1; possible D gene TRBD1, 6 bases. Trimming cost V 2 bases and J 4 bases, with 21 bases left between them. The length of the CDR3 is 17 residues. The germline V gene has CDR1 GTSNPN and CDR2 SVGIG (reference sequence). Here the CDR3 DNA reads TGTGCCTGGAGTTGGGACAAGGCCACAGGTTTATACAATGAGCAGTTCTTC. Translated, it gives CAWSWDKATGLYNEQFF.

The chain is built from TRBV2 and TRBJ2-7; the match to TRBD1 covers 7 bases. The germline V gene encodes CDR1 SNHLY and CDR2 FYNNEI. The CDR3 loop spans 14 amino acids. V shed 6 bases, J shed 1 base, and the junction held 6 bases outside the gene matches. The CDR3 here is CASRAGTESYEQYF. CDR3 sequence (DNA): TGTGCCAGCAGAGCCGGGACAGAATCCTACGAGCAGTACTTC.

There are a few counts of this clone. The rearrangement links TRBV9 to TRBJ1-2; weak D call: TRBD1 (5 bases). The CDR3 runs to 12 residues. V lost 3 bases and J 8 bases, leaving 11 bases between the germline ends. The germline V gene encodes CDR1 SGDLS and CDR2 YYNGEE. CDR3 sequence (DNA): TGTGCCAGCAGCGCGTCAGGGTACGGCTACACCTTC. Amino acid sequence: CASSASGYGYTF.

The V call is TRBV9, the J call TRBJ1-5, with D perhaps TRBD1 (5 bases). The CDR3 loop spans 13 amino acids. Trimming left V 2 bases short and J 4 bases short, with 7 bases between. Looked up from germline, CDR1 is SGDLS and CDR2 is YYNGEE. The CDR3 is CASSVSGNQPQHF. The CDR3 coding sequence is TGTGCCAGCAGCGTCTCAGGGAATCAGCCCCAGCATTTT.

This clone has just a few counts. This sequence joins TRBV7-9 and TRBJ2-7, with D maybe TRBD2 (5 bases). The V and J ends lost 3 bases and 2 bases respectively, with 17 bases between them. Germline-derived CDR1 and CDR2 are SEHNR and FQNEAQ (reference sequence). There are 16 residues in the CDR3. The CDR3 sequence is CASSFTAGESTYEQYF. Written as DNA, the CDR3 is TGTGCCAGCAGCTTTACCGCCGGGGAGAGTACCTACGAGCAGTACTTC. The full variable domain, completed using reference TRBV7-9 and TRBJ2-7, is DTGVSQNPRHKITKRGQNVTFRCDPISEHNRLYWYRQTLGQGPEFLTYFQNEAQLEKSRLLSDRFSAERPKGSFSTLEIQRTEQGDSAMYLCASSFTAGESTYEQYFGPGTRLTVT.

This clone was found once. The genes are TRBV9 and TRBJ1-1; D is uncertain. The CDR3 sequence is 15 residues long. Trimming cost V 0 bases and J 1 base, with 10 bases left between them. Per the germline V gene, CDR1 is SGDLS and CDR2 is YYNGEE. This CDR3 is CASSVGPFTNTEAFF. In DNA form, the CDR3 reads TGTGCCAGCAGCGTAGGGCCGTTCACGAACACTGAAGCTTTCTTT.

The table lists this clone with a few counts. J is TRBJ2-7 and V is TRBV9, with D possibly matching TRBD2 (5 bases). The CDR3 is made up of 14 amino acids. CDR1 is SGDLS, CDR2 YYNGEE, per germline. The V and J ends lost 4 bases and 6 bases respectively, with 17 bases between them. The CDR3 sequence: CASSPDLTRGEQYF. Written as DNA, the CDR3 is TGTGCCAGCAGCCCAGACTTGACCCGGGGCGAGCAGTACTTC.

The V call is TRBV2, the J call TRBJ2-5, with TRBD1 matching 10 bases. Germline V CDR1 and CDR2: SNHLY, FYNNEI. V gave up 6 bases and J gave up 4 bases; unmatched junction bases: 2. The CDR3 is made up of 13 amino acids. In DNA form, the CDR3 reads TGTGCCAGCAGGGGACAGGGGACAGAGACCCAGTACTTC. This codes for CASRGQGTETQYF.

This clone appeared a few times. Other DNA sequences of this sample code for an identical CDR3. V and J are TRBV30 and TRBJ2-7; 8 bases fit TRBD1. The ends lost 1 base at V and 5 bases at J; junction bases unmatched: 4. CDR3 length: 13 amino acids. CDR1 is GTSNPN, CDR2 SVGIG, per germline (reference sequence). In DNA form, the CDR3 reads TGTGCCTGGAGTGAAGACAGGGGAGACGAGCAGTACTTC. It encodes CAWSEDRGDEQYF.

V usage is TRBV7-2 and J usage is TRBJ1-5; possible D gene TRBD1, 6 bases. The V gene lost 5 bases and the J gene lost 1 base, with 15 bases spanning the gap. CDR3 length equals 16 residues. Germline lookup yields CDR1 SGHTA and CDR2 FQGNSA. CDR3 amino acids: CASSAGTRVSNQPQHF. CDR3 sequence (DNA): TGTGCCAGCAGCGCTGGGACACGAGTAAGCAATCAGCCCCAGCATTTT.

This clone was recorded a few times. The rearrangement links TRBV19 to TRBJ1-1; D might be TRBD1 (6 bases). The germline gives CDR1 LNHDA, CDR2 SQIVND (reference sequence). V shed 5 bases and J shed 0 bases, with 13 bases lying between them. The CDR3 consists of 15 residues. For the CDR3, the DNA is TGTGCCAGTAGTCCGAAACAGGGAATGAACACTGAAGCTTTCTTT. This codes for CASSPKQGMNTEAFF. Full variable domain (missing parts from reference TRBV19 and TRBJ1-1): DGGITQSPKYLFRKEGQNVTLSCEQNLNHDAMYWYRQDPGQGLRLIYYSQIVNDFQKGDIAEGYSVSREKKESFPLTVTSAQKNPTAFYLCASSPKQGMNTEAFFGQGTRLTVV.